Presented here are 17 T cell receptor beta chains from one specimen sequenced in a study of tumor-infiltrating lymphocytes in localized non-small cell lung cancer listed by TCRdb under 2021. The library was obtained by the immunoSEQ multiplex PCR assay. TCRdb holds this immuneACCESS table with in-frame rearrangements only. Some clones are missing; in checked studies, unresolved V genes explain under half, and the rest has no known cause. The sample has about 12,000 clones on record, over 80% of them singletons. The ten largest clonotypes hold over 9.5% of the sample. The sequencing input was lung tumor tissue. These receptors were obtained from a human donor with non-small cell lung cancer.

This chain links TRBV6-5 with TRBJ2-7; 11 bases line up with TRBD1. The CDR3 contains 16 residues. V was pared by 0 bases and J by 3 bases, with 4 bases of the junction left unmatched. Germline loops: CDR1 MNHEY, CDR2 SVGAGI. The CDR3 here is CASSYSFGTGGYEQYF. CDR3 nucleotides: TGTGCCAGCAGTTACTCCTTCGGGACAGGGGGCTACGAGCAGTACTTC.

The chain couples TRBV6-6 to TRBJ1-6; D is uncertain. Per the germline V gene, CDR1 is MNHNY and CDR2 is SVGAGI (reference sequence). This CDR3 contains 15 residues. Trimming took off 0 bases at V and 2 bases at J, with 5 bases between the two ends. DNA for the CDR3: TGTGCCAGCAGTTACTCAGGCCCCTATAATTCACCCCTCCACTTT. This gives the protein CASSYSGPYNSPLHF.

This rearrangement joins TRBV6-5 to TRBJ2-7; 8 bases map to TRBD1. The J segment lost 3 bases and the V segment lost 4 bases, leaving 8 bases of the junction unmatched. The CDR3 consists of 15 residues. CDR1 and CDR2 from the germline V gene are MNHEY and SVGAGI. CDR3: CASSFDRGNLYEQYF. CDR3 DNA sequence: TGTGCCAGCAGTTTTGACAGGGGAAATCTCTACGAGCAGTACTTC.

The chain is built from TRBV19 and TRBJ2-2; D is possibly TRBD1 (6 bases). V lost 3 bases, J lost 0 bases, and 20 bases lay in between. The CDR3 has 19 residues. Germline CDR1 LNHDA, CDR2 SQIVND (reference sequence). The CDR3 DNA reads TGTGCCAGTAGTATTTTTGTTATCAGGGGCACCACGAACACCGGGGAGCTGTTTTTT. Encoded protein: CASSIFVIRGTTNTGELFF.

This chain uses TRBV5-1 with TRBJ1-5, with D hard to call. The CDR3 is 13 amino acids. Germline loops: CDR1 SGHRS, CDR2 YFSETQ. V lost 0 bases, J lost 4 bases, and 5 bases lay in between. CDR3 DNA: TGCGCCAGCAGCTTGGCAGTGAATCAGCCCCAGCATTTT. It encodes CASSLAVNQPQHF.

Remarks on this clone: This is likely a read error, given that the CDR3 carries no conserved phenylalanine or tryptophan at its end. The limits of the CDR3 on the DNA are not certain, so only TCRdb's listed CDR3 is given. This sequence joins TRBV13 and TRBJ1-4; no check of the table's D call, TRBD1, against the DNA was made. Germline CDR1 is PRHDT and CDR2 is FYEKMQ (reference sequence). The CDR3 totals 9 residues, both ends included. The chain's CDR3 is CASSPDSPL.

The chain has TRBV4-2 and TRBJ1-2; possibly TRBD1 for D (5 bases). CDR1 and CDR2 from the germline V gene are LGHNA and YNFKEQ. The ends were cut back, 1 base at V and 2 bases at J, with 5 bases in the middle. CDR3 length equals 13 residues. Written as DNA, the CDR3 is TGTGCCAGCAGCCAAGGACAGAACTATGGCTACACCTTC. Amino acid sequence: CASSQGQNYGYTF.

This chain joins TRBV7-9 and TRBJ2-3; 7 bases map to TRBD2. The V gene's germline CDR1 is SEHNR and CDR2 FQNEAQ (reference sequence). V trimming: 7 bases; J trimming: 4 bases; junction bases outside the gene matches: 14. The CDR3 has 16 amino acids. CDR3 residues: CASTITGLNKADTQYF. The CDR3 DNA sequence: TGTGCCAGCACTATAACGGGACTAAATAAGGCAGATACGCAGTATTTT.

The J gene is TRBJ2-3, the V gene TRBV6-5; 7 bases are a match to TRBD2. V shed 7 bases, J shed 1 base, and the junction held 5 bases outside the gene matches. The CDR3 totals 14 residues. Germline loops: CDR1 MNHEY, CDR2 SVGAGI. In nucleotides, the CDR3 is TGTGCCAGCACCCCGGCGGGGGGCACAGATACGCAGTATTTT. Protein: CASTPAGGTDTQYF.

The chain employs TRBV2 and TRBJ1-6; D ambiguous. CDR3 size: 13 residues. Germline V CDR1 and CDR2: SNHLY, FYNNEI. Trimming took off 4 bases at V and 12 bases at J, with 13 bases between the two ends. CDR3 coding DNA: TGTGCCAGCAGTGCCGGAACCACCCAACCCCTCCACTTT. Amino acid sequence: CASSAGTTQPLHF.

The chain employs TRBV18 and TRBJ2-7; 13 positions agree with TRBD2. The germline V gene encodes CDR1 KGHSH and CDR2 LQKENI. With 5 bases clipped from V and 7 bases from J, the junction kept 8 bases outside the gene matches. This CDR3 is built from 15 residues. CDR3 coding DNA: TGTGCCAGCTCATCCGGACTAGCGGGGGAGAATGAGCAGTACTTC. Translated, it gives CASSSGLAGENEQYF.

The genes are TRBV6-5 and TRBJ1-5; TRBD1 matches 10 bases. The V gene end was trimmed by 6 bases and the J gene end by 4 bases; junction bases not matched to a gene: 3. This CDR3 is 14 amino acids long. The V gene's germline CDR1 is MNHEY and CDR2 SVGAGI. CDR3 nucleotide sequence: TGTGCCAGCAGGGACAGGGGGATAAATCAGCCCCAGCATTTT. Amino acid sequence: CASRDRGINQPQHF.

This clone appeared a few times. The CDR3: CASSIQTANSPLHF. In DNA form, the CDR3 reads TGTGCCAGTAGTATTCAAACGGCCAATTCACCCCTCCACTTT. The chain couples TRBV19 to TRBJ1-6, with D unclear. The CDR3 has 14 residues. The V end lost 3 bases, the J end lost 7 bases, and 10 bases lay between the germline ends. CDR1 is LNHDA and CDR2 is SQIVND in the germline V gene (reference sequence). The full variable domain, with the rest looked up from reference TRBV19 and TRBJ1-6, is DGGITQSPKYLFRKEGQNVTLSCEQNLNHDAMYWYRQDPGQGLRLIYYSQIVNDFQKGDIAEGYSVSREKKESFPLTVTSAQKNPTAFYLCASSIQTANSPLHFGNGTRLTVT.

V gene TRBV7-2 combines with J gene TRBJ2-5; 8 nucleotides line up with TRBD2. The CDR3 is made up of 15 amino acids. V lost 2 bases to trimming and J lost 5 bases; unmatched junction nucleotides: 7. CDR1 is SGHTA, CDR2 FQGNSA, per germline. CDR3 residues: CASSLHGGGTETQYF. DNA for the CDR3: TGTGCCAGCAGCTTACATGGCGGGGGGACGGAGACCCAGTACTTC.

This chain joins TRBV29-1 and TRBJ1-5, with 10 bases identical to TRBD1. Germline assignment: CDR1 SQVTM and CDR2 ANQGSEA. With V trimmed by 4 bases and J by 6 bases, 6 bases remained unmatched. This CDR3 contains 14 residues. This chain's CDR3 is CSVVTDRGGQPQHF. CDR3 DNA: TGCAGCGTTGTCACGGACAGGGGGGGTCAGCCCCAGCATTTT. Together with reference TRBV29-1 and TRBJ1-5, the CDR3 gives the full variable domain: SAVISQKPSRDICQRGTSLTIQCQVDSQVTMMFWYRQQPGQSLTLIATANQGSEATYESGFVIDKFPISRPNLTFSTLTVSNMSPEDSSIYLCSVVTDRGGQPQHFGDGTRLSIL.

V usage is TRBV2 and J usage is TRBJ1-5; D perhaps matches TRBD1 (6 bases). V lost 8 bases and J lost 0, with 8 bases in between. Looked up from germline, CDR1 is SNHLY and CDR2 is FYNNEI. The CDR3 consists of 13 residues. CDR3 loop: CASGQYSNQPQHF. The CDR3 region has the DNA TGTGCCAGCGGACAGTATAGCAATCAGCCCCAGCATTTT. Supplemented by reference TRBV2 and TRBJ1-5, the full variable domain reads EPEVTQTPSHQVTQMGQEVILRCVPISNHLYFYWYRQILGQKVEFLVSFYNNEISEKSEIFDDQFSVERPDGSNFTLKIRSTKLEDSAMYFCASGQYSNQPQHFGDGTRLSIL.

The genes are TRBV7-8 and TRBJ1-1, with D possibly matching TRBD1 (6 bases). V lost 2 bases and J 4 bases, leaving 11 bases between the germline ends. Germline-derived CDR1 and CDR2 are SGHVS and FQNEAQ. The CDR3 totals 14 residues. The CDR3 nucleotides read TGTGCCAGCAGCTTAACTGACAGGTTCACTGAAGCTTTCTTT. Its protein product is CASSLTDRFTEAFF.